One sample yielded the 4 T cell receptor beta chains listed below, sequenced in a study of beta chain features in type 1 diabetes. Study-level points and caveats: All four CD4+ subsets of Type 1 diabetes patients contained TCRB CDR3s that were moderately but significantly shorter.

The study reverse transcribed the entire isolated RNA, so it sequenced expressed TCRB transcripts. The table came from immunoSEQ multiplex PCR; TCRdb's copy has only in-frame clones and leaves some out. The top ten clones hold approximately 1% of a sample with over 300,000 clones, approximately 9.7% of them seen once. Their cognate antigens are unknown. The sequencing sample was made of central memory CD4+ T cells from blood. Receptors were obtained from a man between 25 and 39 years old with type 1 diabetes.

The CDR3 nucleotides are TGTGCTAGTGCAGGGAAGCAGGGCACTGAAGCTTTCTTT. Its protein is CASAGKQGTEAFF. The V call is TRBV12-5, the J call TRBJ1-1; tentatively, D is TRBD1 (5 bases). The CDR3 loop spans 13 amino acids. Germline V gene sequence: CDR1 LGHNT, CDR2 FRNRAP. The V gene lost 7 bases and the J gene lost 4 bases, with 13 bases spanning the gap.

The chain is built from TRBV9 and TRBJ2-1; D could derive from TRBD1 or TRBD2 (5 bases each). V lost 0 bases and J lost 4, with 14 bases in between. The germline gives CDR1 SGDLS, CDR2 YYNGEE. The CDR3 spans 16 residues. In DNA, the CDR3 is TGTGCCAGCAGCGTAGGAGGGGCCAGCCCATACAATGAGCAGTTCTTC. Amino acids: CASSVGGASPYNEQFF.

V gene TRBV5-5 combines with J gene TRBJ1-2; 10 nucleotides match TRBD1. The CDR3 spans 15 residues. CDR1 is SGHKS, CDR2 YYEKEE, per germline (reference sequence). The V gene end was trimmed by 4 bases and the J gene end by 4 bases; junction bases not matched to a gene: 7. In nucleotides, the CDR3 is TGTGCCAGCAGCGCCGGGACAGGGGCGGCCTATGGCTACACCTTC. Its protein is CASSAGTGAAYGYTF.

The chain carries TRBV6-6 and TRBJ2-6; tentative D call: TRBD1 (6 bases). This CDR3 spans 14 amino acids. Germline CDR1 is MNHNY and CDR2 is SVGAGI (reference sequence). Trimming cost V 5 bases and J 4 bases, with 9 bases left between them. For the CDR3, the DNA is TGTGCCAGCAGTACAGGGACCGGGGCCAACGTCCTGACTTTC. Translated, it gives CASSTGTGANVLTF.